Below, 10 T cell receptor beta chains from the same sample are listed, as sequenced in a study of Ad26.COV2.S vaccination and SARS-CoV-2 variants. Treatment defined: approximately 18 received Ad26.COV2.S at low or high dose, single or two shots; about 5 received placebo; per-sample allocation not given. Sample collection was performed on day 63 after the first vaccine or placebo injection. Generated by immunoSEQ multiplex PCR, the TCRdb table keeps only in-frame clones and is missing some. The data contain about 470,000 clones, 90% of them seen just once; the ten biggest clones take up around 4.2%. Specimen: peripheral blood, collected in a trial of Ad26.COV2.S vaccine versus placebo. Receptor source: a person aged 18-60 years who received the Ad26.COV2.S COVID-19 vaccine or a placebo.

The V gene is TRBV5-6, the J gene TRBJ2-3; 7 bases align to TRBD2. Looked up from germline, CDR1 is SGHDT and CDR2 is YYEEEE. V gave up 2 bases and J gave up 0 bases; unmatched junction bases: 15. The length of the CDR3 is 19 residues. CDR3 loop: CASSLSKMWTSRSTDTQYF. DNA of the CDR3: TGTGCCAGCAGCTTATCTAAAATGTGGACTAGTCGGAGCACAGATACGCAGTATTTT.

The chain links TRBV9 to TRBJ2-1; 9 bases line up with TRBD1. There are 14 residues in the CDR3. Germline V gives CDR1 SGDLS, CDR2 YYNGEE. The ends lost 3 bases at V and 13 bases at J; junction bases unmatched: 11. CDR3 in DNA: TGTGCCAGCAGCGCAGGACAGGGGCAATTCCCCCAGTTCTTC. Residues: CASSAGQGQFPQFF.

The CDR3 sequence: CASRNWTGRDGYTF. CDR3 DNA: TGTGCCAGCCGTAACTGGACAGGAAGGGACGGCTACACCTTC. The rearrangement joins TRBV28 to TRBJ1-2; TRBD1 matches 7 bases. Germline V gene lookup returns CDR1 MDHEN and CDR2 SYDVKM. V dropped 8 bases and J dropped 8; count of bases not matched to a gene: 14. The CDR3 extends over 14 amino acids.

The chain recombines TRBV2 with TRBJ2-2; 8 nucleotides match TRBD2. Germline loops: CDR1 SNHLY, CDR2 FYNNEI. The CDR3 contains 15 residues. V lost 10 bases, J lost 3 bases, and 10 bases stayed unmatched. The DNA for the CDR3 is TGTGCCACCCAACTAGCGGAGTTTTACACCGGGGAGCTGTTTTTT. Protein: CATQLAEFYTGELFF.

With regard to this clone: The same CDR3 also results from other DNA sequences found in this sample. The chain uses TRBV12-3 or TRBV12-4 and TRBJ2-7; D unclear. The CDR3 consists of 13 residues. Trimming shortened V by 3 bases and J by 1 base, and 7 bases separated the two germline ends. This CDR3 is CASSFGRSYEQYF. DNA for the CDR3: TGTGCCAGCAGTTTCGGTAGGTCCTACGAGCAGTACTTC.

This chain connects TRBV27 to TRBJ2-7; a weak D match, TRBD2 (7 bases). Germline CDR1 MNHEY, CDR2 SMNVEV (reference sequence). The CDR3 totals 18 residues. V was pared by 7 bases and J by 3 bases, with 28 bases between. CDR3 region: CASTRRGGVLADNYEQYF. The CDR3 DNA reads as TGTGCCAGCACCCGACGTGGGGGCGTCCTAGCGGATAACTACGAGCAGTACTTC.

The DNA for the CDR3 is TGTGCCAGCAGCTCGGGCCTGGGACTTCAAAACACCGGGGAGCTGTTTTTT. Protein sequence: CASSSGLGLQNTGELFF. The chain carries TRBV5-4 and TRBJ2-2; a weak D match, TRBD2 (6 bases). The CDR3 is 17 amino acids. V was shortened by 3 bases and J by 2 bases, with 17 bases between the two germline ends. CDR1 is SGHNT, CDR2 YYREEE, per germline (reference sequence).

The chain uses TRBV5-4 and TRBJ1-1, with TRBD1 matching 7 bases. Germline V gives CDR1 SGHNT, CDR2 YYREEE (reference sequence). The CDR3 loop spans 12 amino acids. The V and J ends lost 7 bases and 1 base, in that order; junction bases with no gene match: 1. The chain's CDR3 is CASRDRNTEAFF. In nucleotides, the CDR3 is TGTGCCAGCCGGGACAGGAACACTGAAGCTTTCTTT. Full variable domain (rest looked up from reference TRBV5-4 and TRBJ1-1): ETGVTQSPTHLIKTRGQQVTLRCSSQSGHNTVSWYQQALGQGPQFIFQYYREEENGRGNFPPRFSGLQFPNYSSELNVNALELDDSALYLCASRDRNTEAFFGQGTRLTVV.

The chain is built from TRBV5-5 and TRBJ2-1; TRBD2 matches at 11 bases. Germline-derived CDR1 and CDR2 are SGHKS and YYEKEE (reference sequence). The CDR3 contains 18 residues. V dropped 0 bases and J dropped 3; count of bases not matched to a gene: 8. CDR3 DNA: TGTGCCAGCAGCTTGGTACTAGCGGGAGATAACCGCTACAATGAGCAGTTCTTC. Translating it yields CASSLVLAGDNRYNEQFF.

The rearrangement uses TRBV7-2 and TRBJ2-5; TRBD2 agrees at 10 bases. CDR3 length equals 15 residues. In germline, CDR1 is SGHTA, CDR2 FQGNSA. The V and J ends lost 5 bases and 4 bases, in that order; junction bases with no gene match: 7. The CDR3: CASSRVRLAGETQYF. Here the CDR3 DNA reads TGTGCCAGCAGCAGAGTTAGACTAGCGGGAGAGACCCAGTACTTC.